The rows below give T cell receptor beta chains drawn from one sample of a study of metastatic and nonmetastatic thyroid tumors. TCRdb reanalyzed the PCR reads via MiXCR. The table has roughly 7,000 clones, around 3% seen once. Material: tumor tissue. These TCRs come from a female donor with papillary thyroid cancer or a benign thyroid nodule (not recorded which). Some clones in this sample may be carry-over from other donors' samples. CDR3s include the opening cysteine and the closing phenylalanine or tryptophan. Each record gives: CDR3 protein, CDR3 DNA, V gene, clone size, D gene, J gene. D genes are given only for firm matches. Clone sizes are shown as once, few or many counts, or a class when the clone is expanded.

CDR3: CASSDRGPYGYTF; DNA: TGTGCCAGCAGTGACAGGGGGCCCTATGGCTACACCTTC; V: TRBV27; size: medium-sized; D: TRBD1; J: TRBJ1-2
CDR3: CASSFGTGGPYEQYF; DNA: TGTGCCAGCAGCTTTGGGACAGGGGGACCCTACGAGCAGTACTTC; V: TRBV5-5; size: many; D: TRBD1; J: TRBJ2-7
CDR3: CASSTAAGASYEQYF; DNA: TGTGCCAGTAGTACCGCCGCCGGGGCCTCCTACGAGCAGTACTTC; V: TRBV19; size: medium-sized; D: .; J: TRBJ2-7
CDR3: CASSHRGSGGPGELFF; DNA: TGTGCCAGCAGCCACCGTGGGTCGGGAGGGCCCGGGGAGCTGTTTTTT; V: TRBV9; size: medium-sized; D: TRBD2; J: TRBJ2-2
CDR3: CASSPSGWEQFF; DNA: TGTGCCAGCAGCCCCTCGGGTTGGGAGCAGTTCTTC; V: TRBV27; size: many; D: .; J: TRBJ2-1
CDR3: CASSLRGRAASYNEQFF; DNA: TGTGCCAGCAGCTTAAGGGGGAGGGCCGCATCCTACAATGAGCAGTTCTTC; V: TRBV11-3; size: medium-sized; D: .; J: TRBJ2-1
CDR3: CSAGRDYESGELFF; DNA: TGCAGTGCGGGGCGAGACTATGAGAGCGGGGAGCTGTTTTTT; V: TRBV20-1; size: medium-sized; D: .; J: TRBJ2-2
CDR3: CASSLYIGQASGRNTEAFF; DNA: TGCGCCAGTAGCTTGTATATCGGGCAGGCTTCAGGAAGGAACACTGAAGCTTTCTTT; V: TRBV5-6; size: once; D: .; J: TRBJ1-1
CDR3: CASSISGRGQETQYF; DNA: TGTGCCAGCAGTATCTCAGGGCGGGGTCAAGAGACCCAGTACTTC; V: TRBV28; size: medium-sized; D: .; J: TRBJ2-5
CDR3: CASSSRQKPNEKLFF; DNA: TGTGCCAGCAGCAGCAGACAGAAACCTAATGAAAAACTGTTTTTT; V: TRBV11-3; size: many; D: .; J: TRBJ1-4
CDR3: CASSQAAYGNTVYF; DNA: TGTGCCAGCAGCCAGGCGGCGTACGGAAACACCGTGTATTTT; V: TRBV11-2; size: few; D: .; J: TRBJ1-3
CDR3: CASIPTGLGNTQYF; DNA: TGCGCCAGTATCCCCACAGGGTTGGGAAATACGCAGTATTTT; V: TRBV19; size: medium-sized; D: .; J: TRBJ2-3
CDR3: CATRPAGLAGSADTQYF; DNA: TGTGCCACCAGGCCGGCGGGACTAGCGGGTAGCGCAGATACGCAGTATTTT; V: TRBV24-1; size: many; D: TRBD2; J: TRBJ2-3
CDR3: CASSPFTGELFF; DNA: TGTGCCAGCAGCCCCTTCACCGGGGAGCTGTTTTTT; V: TRBV5-6; size: many; D: .; J: TRBJ2-2
CDR3: CASSLDLAGEIDTQYF; DNA: TGTGCCAGCAGCTTGGATCTAGCGGGAGAGATAGATACGCAGTATTTT; V: TRBV5-6; size: many; D: TRBD2; J: TRBJ2-3